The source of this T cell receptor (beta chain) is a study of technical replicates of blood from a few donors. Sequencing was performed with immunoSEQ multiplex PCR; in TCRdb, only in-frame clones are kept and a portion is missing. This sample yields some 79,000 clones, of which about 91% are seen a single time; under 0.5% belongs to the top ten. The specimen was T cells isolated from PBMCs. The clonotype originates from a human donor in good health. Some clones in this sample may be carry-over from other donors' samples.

CDR3 region: CASSQDRPNTEAFF. CDR3 sequence (DNA): TGTGCCAGCAGCCAGGACAGACCCAACACTGAAGCTTTCTTT. The chain employs TRBV2 and TRBJ1-1, with D maybe TRBD1 (6 bases). Trimming removed 6 bases from V and 2 bases from J, with 13 bases in between. Germline CDR1 and CDR2: SNHLY and FYNNEI. This CDR3 region has 14 residues. Filled out from reference TRBV2 and TRBJ1-1, the complete variable domain reads EPEVTQTPSHQVTQMGQEVILRCVPISNHLYFYWYRQILGQKVEFLVSFYNNEISEKSEIFDDQFSVERPDGSNFTLKIRSTKLEDSAMYFCASSQDRPNTEAFFGQGTRLTVV.